This T cell receptor (beta chain) appears in the sequencing data of a study of radiotherapy plus CTLA-4 blockade in lung cancer. Looked up from germline, CDR1 is LGHNA and CDR2 is YSLEER. The CDR3 sequence is 13 residues long. The V end lost 4 bases, the J end lost 4 bases, and 8 bases lay between the germline ends. This clone was seen just once. Its antigen is unknown. Produced via immunoSEQ multiplex PCR; TCRdb's table is partial and in-frame only. The data contain roughly 100,000 clones, about 83% of them singletons. Findings and limits, study-wide: Reported findings show early blood T cell clone dynamics, with interferon-beta, best predicted response.

Sequenced here: peripheral blood, sampled from a patient treated with radiotherapy plus ipilimumab. This TCR derives from a human donor with non-small cell lung cancer that progressed on radiotherapy plus ipilimumab. Some clones in this sample may be carry-over from other donors' samples. V is TRBV4-3 and J is TRBJ2-1; D perhaps matches TRBD2 (6 bases). CDR3 in DNA: TGCGCCAGCAGCCGCGGACTATACAATGAGCAGTTCTTC. Residues: CASSRGLYNEQFF.